The 14 T cell receptor beta chains below were found in one sample sequenced in a study of blood T cells in healthy people across ages. For the second PCR, which ran for about 6 to 11 cycles, a sample-barcoded 5' primer and a J-beta primer mix were used. TCRdb reprocessed the 5' RACE reads via MiXCR and lists one record per CDR3 protein. The repertoire holds about 1.4 million distinct CDR3 sequences, with approximately 59% as singletons. The sequencing sample was made of blood. The source of these receptors is a man younger than 30 in good health.

This clonotype appeared a few times. V gene TRBV20-1 combines with J gene TRBJ2-5, with 7 bases aligning to TRBD1. V lost 0 bases to trimming and J lost 5 bases; unmatched junction nucleotides: 6. The CDR3 consists of 14 residues. Per the germline V gene, CDR1 is DFQATT and CDR2 is SNEGSKA (reference sequence). The CDR3 nucleotides read TGCAGTGCTAGAGATGGGACAGAATACGAGACCCAGTACTTC. Its protein is CSARDGTEYETQYF.

V usage is TRBV12-3 or TRBV12-4 and J usage is TRBJ2-3, with D uncertain. Trimming removed 6 bases from V and 0 bases from J, with 16 bases in between. The CDR3 loop spans 16 amino acids. CDR3 sequence reads: CASSPGRTISTDTQYF. The CDR3 DNA follows: TGTGCCAGCAGCCCAGGACGGACGATTAGCACAGATACGCAGTATTTT.

The rearrangement joins TRBV28 to TRBJ1-2, with D possibly TRBD1 on 5 matching bases. This CDR3 is 15 amino acids long. Trimming pared 4 bases from V and 5 bases from J, leaving 17 bases between. Germline lookup yields CDR1 MDHEN and CDR2 SYDVKM. The CDR3 region is CASSYGGEGIYGYTF. CDR3 in DNA: TGTGCCAGCAGTTACGGGGGGGAGGGAATATATGGCTACACCTTC.

The chain recombines TRBV5-1 with TRBJ1-2, with TRBD1 as a possible D gene (5 bases). Germline V gene sequence: CDR1 SGHRS, CDR2 YFSETQ. The CDR3 has 15 residues. The V gene lost 4 bases and the J gene lost 4 bases, with 17 bases spanning the gap. As DNA, the CDR3 is TGCGCCAGCAGCGTCGACAGTCAAGGGATCTATGGCTACACCTTC. It yields the protein CASSVDSQGIYGYTF.

This sequence joins TRBV11-2 and TRBJ1-6, with unresolved D. Germline V gene sequence: CDR1 SGHAT, CDR2 FQNNGV. Trimming left V 7 bases short and J 5 bases short, with 15 bases between. The CDR3 sequence is 15 residues long. The CDR3 coding sequence is TGTGCCAGCACCCGTGAAAAATGGGATAATTCACCCCTCCACTTT. It specifies CASTREKWDNSPLHF.

The chain joins TRBV7-2 to TRBJ1-2; D is uncertain. This CDR3 comprises 14 residues. Germline CDR1 is SGHTA and CDR2 is FQGNSA. Trimming cost V 6 bases and J 7 bases, with 18 bases left between them. For the CDR3, the DNA is TGTGCCAGCAGATCCCCGCCGGCGAGGGTTGGCTACACCTTC. Translation gives CASRSPPARVGYTF.

Comments on this clonotype: A read error may account for a junction end that differs from germline. The chain uses TRBV11-1 and TRBJ1-6, with a weak D call TRBD1 (5 bases). This CDR3 is built from 15 residues. Germline V gives CDR1 SGHAT, CDR2 FQDESV (reference sequence). The CDR3, as DNA: TGTGCCAGCAGCCCAGCAGGGTCCTTTAATTCACCCCTCCACTTT. Its translation is CASSPAGSFNSPLHF. Looking up the rest from reference TRBV11-1 and TRBJ1-6 gives the full variable domain: EAEVAQSPRYKITEKSQAVAFWCDPISGHATLYWYRQILGQGPELLVQFQDESVVDDSQLPKDRFSAERLKGVDSTLKIQPAELGDSAMYLCASSPAGSFNSPLHFGNGTRLTVT.

This clonotype has a handful of counts. A much larger clone is a single base away; this may be a read error. V is TRBV28 and J is TRBJ2-3; no firm D call. The CDR3 is made up of 12 amino acids. V gave up 6 bases and J gave up 9 bases, with 13 bases separating them. Germline V CDR1 and CDR2: MDHEN, SYDVKM. The CDR3 nucleotides are TGTGCCAGCAGGTTCCTCCTTGCGACGCAGTATTTT. Protein product: CASRFLLATQYF.

This clonotype has just one count. V is TRBV27 and J is TRBJ1-2; no clear D gene. The CDR3 extends over 15 amino acids. Germline V gene sequence: CDR1 MNHEY, CDR2 SMNVEV (reference sequence). The V gene lost 4 bases and the J gene lost 5 bases, with 17 bases spanning the gap. The DNA for the CDR3 is TGTGCCAGCAGTTCACTCGGACCCGACGGGTATGGCTACACCTTC. Encoded protein: CASSSLGPDGYGYTF.

V usage is TRBV10-3 and J usage is TRBJ2-1, with 9 bases aligning to TRBD2. Germline V gene data show CDR1 as ENHRY and CDR2 as SYGVKD. The CDR3 spans 14 residues. V gave up 2 bases and J gave up 6 bases; unmatched junction bases: 2. As DNA, the CDR3 is TGTGCCATCAGTGAGAGCGGGGGGCTCAATGAGCAGTTCTTC. Its protein is CAISESGGLNEQFF.

J is TRBJ2-1 and V is TRBV6-2 or TRBV6-3; TRBD2 matches 9 bases. There are 17 residues in the CDR3. The V gene end was trimmed by 4 bases and the J gene end by 5 bases; junction bases not matched to a gene: 12. Germline V gene data show CDR1 as MNHEY and CDR2 as SVGEGT. Here the CDR3 reads CASSFPLGSGGNNEQFF. The CDR3 DNA reads TGTGCCAGCAGTTTCCCGCTTGGGAGCGGGGGGAACAATGAGCAGTTCTTC.

This sequence joins TRBV6-2 or TRBV6-3 and TRBJ2-3; 12 bases align to TRBD2. Germline assignment: CDR1 MNHEY and CDR2 SVGEGT. Trimming cost V 6 bases and J 2 bases; bases outside gene matches: 15. This CDR3 comprises 19 residues. The CDR3 DNA follows: TGTGCCAGCAGAGACACTAGCGGGGGGACTTCTTACGCCACAGATACGCAGTATTTT. As protein: CASRDTSGGTSYATDTQYF.

The V and J genes are TRBV12-3 or TRBV12-4 and TRBJ2-7; a weak D match, TRBD2 (6 bases). The CDR3 covers 15 residues. V was shortened by 5 bases and J by 3 bases, with 17 bases between the two germline ends. CDR3 sequence reads: CASSPPGRDGYEQYF. In DNA, the CDR3 is TGTGCCAGCAGTCCCCCAGGGCGGGACGGCTACGAGCAGTACTTC.

V gene TRBV25-1 combines with J gene TRBJ1-2, with 7 bases matching TRBD1. Losses at the gene ends were 2 bases for V and 2 bases for J; bases not matched to a gene: 2. Germline V CDR1 and CDR2: MGHDK, SYGVNS. The CDR3 has 14 residues. The CDR3 region has the DNA TGTGCCAGCAGTGAACCGACAGGGAACTATGGCTACACCTTC. Translating it yields CASSEPTGNYGYTF.